The clone carrying this T cell receptor (beta chain) is a singleton in its sample. Just one base apart from a much larger clone, this may be a read error. Per the authors' pipeline: Samples contained a median of approximately 100,000 TCRs, with a range of about 20,000 to 750,000. TCRdb reprocessed the RACE reads via MiXCR and lists one record per CDR3 protein. These V and J calls are TCRdb output, not the study's own analysis. The sample comprises 150,000 to 200,000 distinct CDR3 sequences, around 15% of which are singletons, and 1.7% rests with the top ten. This CDR3 has 12 residues. Germline-derived CDR1 and CDR2 are SQVTM and ANQGSEA. Trimming stripped 6 bases from V and 6 bases from J, with 14 bases between. These data come from a study of human T cells and chemical hapten exposure. About the study: Donors were sensitized with 2% DPC on the upper inner arm. Weekly scalp doses of diphenylcyclopropenone were given to patients during the roughly 25-week study.

Regarding time point: patch test 1, 2 weeks after DPC sensitization. Treatment meaning: therapeutic diphenylcyclopropenone sensitization with weekly scalp DPC. Blood collection took place prior to placing each patch test. The rearrangement uses TRBV29-1 and TRBJ2-5, with D uncertain. The starting material was whole blood, obtained in connection with sensitization to the hapten diphenylcyclopropenone (DPC). This clonotype was sampled from a woman aged 25 to 39 with alopecia areata. Some clones in this sample may be carry-over from other donors' samples. CDR3 coding DNA: TGCAGCGTAATTAGTATATCCCAGACCCAGTACTTC. Its protein product is CSVISISQTQYF.